This T cell receptor beta chain was documented in a study of T cells in Graves' hyperthyroidism and ophthalmopathy. Researchers amplified the TCR beta CDR3 regions from RNA transcripts. TCR CDR3 underwent first-round RT-PCR with the HTBI primer set. Each CDR3 protein is one row after TCRdb ran MiXCR on the multiplex PCR reads. Among 500,000 to 650,000 distinct CDR3 sequences listed, over 45% were seen once. V trimming: 8 bases; J trimming: 5 bases; junction bases outside the gene matches: 10. From germline, CDR1 is ENHRY and CDR2 SYGVKD. This CDR3 region has 15 residues. Patients were excluded because of uncontrolled infection, other autoimmune disease, pregnancy or lactation. Diagnoses were established using clinical symptoms, serum thyroxine and TRAb, thyroid ultrasound and orbital computed tomography.

The origin of this receptor is an adult woman with Graves' disease, either hyperthyroidism or ophthalmopathy (not recorded which). The chain couples TRBV10-3 to TRBJ1-1; the match to TRBD1 covers 11 bases. Sequenced: peripheral blood or thyroid tissue (not recorded which). The CDR3 protein is CAIGQGAGGGTEAFF. The CDR3 DNA follows: TGTGCCATCGGACAGGGGGCAGGAGGAGGTACTGAAGCTTTCTTT.